This TCR beta chain stems from a study of shared T cell receptors in the human thymus (TCRdb year 2021). Concerning the study at large: The study investigated the way shared, self-reactive T-cell receptor alpha chains are produced in the human thymus.

The library was built by means of the immunoSEQ multiplex PCR assay. TCRdb provides this immuneACCESS table in a form limited to in-frame rearrangements. Some clones are lacking; in checked studies, under half of them reflect an unresolved V gene, and why the rest are absent is not known. This sample is represented by 500,000 to 850,000 clones; approximately 89% of them were singletons. In total, the top ten clones hold just under 0.0095% of the sample. Remarks on this clone: The specificity of this receptor is unknown. No much larger clone is present one base from it, and per-base qualities are unavailable.

Taken from cysteine to phenylalanine, the CDR3 has 13 residues. The DNA shown is the 39-base CDR3, in frame from base 1. V loses 8 bases, J loses 5 bases, and the germline ends lie 16 bases apart. CDR1 and CDR2 are read off the germline V gene as ENHRY and SYGVKD. This sample was shared with a second study, whose subject was human thymus T cells. Looking at the second paper: Donors were immunologically healthy infants undergoing open corrective cardiac surgery for congenital heart defects in Finland. The thymus tissue came from surgical resects taken out during corrective cardiac surgery. Usage of V and J gene segments appeared to be biased in both the thymic and the peripheral blood repertoires. According to the related research, thymic TCR repertoires were highly overlapping among unrelated individuals. The study characterized TCR alpha and beta repertoires from under 10 infant thymus samples and a few related peripheral blood samples. The cohort included about 6 male and a couple of female infants, with donor ages spanning 7 to 244 days. Thymocytes were released mechanically from tissue and stored at -70 °C as pellets of roughly 8.5-32 million cells. A QIAsymphony instrument was used to extract genomic DNA from frozen cell pellets. Using the immunoSEQ multiplex PCR assay, the TCRB and TCRAD loci were amplified from a standardized quantity of quality-controlled genomic DNA. Amplicons spanned the V(D)J region at a length sufficient to cover the CDR3 and identify V and J genes. The commercial immunoSEQ service was used to sequence amplicons on an Illumina platform. Primer bias and sequencing errors were corrected as previously described, and TCRAD and TCRB were defined on the basis of the IMGT database. Repertoires were analysed with immunoSEQ Analyzer 3.0 and VDJTools, covering basic statistics, V/J segment usage, diversity estimates, rarefaction and pairwise overlap. Diversity was estimated using the Chao1, ChaoE, Efron-Thisted, Shannon and inverse Simpson indices, and was also estimated on datasets down-sampled to the size of the smallest sample. Repertoire overlap was determined by strict matching of CDR3 nucleotide sequence, V gene and J gene, and Jaccard-based multidimensional scaling clustering was applied. On average, about 810,000 unique TCRB clonotypes were obtained from thymus samples, compared with 70,000 to 100,000 from blood samples.

The sequenced sample was thymocytes. The rearranged chain carries TRBV10-3 and TRBJ2-7; a tentative D call is TRBD2 (6 bases match). The sequence derives from a boy under two years old with a congenital heart defect. Donor details come from another sample of the same person, matched by shared clones. The CDR3 is CAISRWGEDEQYF. The DNA is as follows: TGTGCCATCTCACGGTGGGGGGAGGACGAGCAGTACTTC.